One T cell receptor (beta chain) is described in this entry. Study processing details: Amplification from reference gene primers served as the basis for estimated nucleated cell counts. Libraries were prepared by immunoSEQ multiplex PCR; TCRdb keeps only in-frame clonotypes and omits some of them. V and J calls and clone size are as listed in that table; D and trimming were resolved from the DNA. Of roughly 140,000 clones detected, 80% to 85% appear once; the ten largest clones hold around 8.2%. Germline V gives CDR1 SGHVS, CDR2 FQNEAQ. V lost 1 base to trimming and J lost 3 bases; unmatched junction nucleotides: 11. This CDR3 has 17 residues. This sample was taken from a study of blood T cell repertoires in COVID-19. Study information: Acute and convalescent COVID-19 specimens originated in the United States, Italy and Spain.

This receptor was taken from a human donor in a cohort sampled during active COVID-19. V usage is TRBV7-8 and J usage is TRBJ2-7, with 8 bases identical to TRBD2. The material sequenced was peripheral blood. Here the CDR3 DNA reads TGTGCCAGCAGCTTAGTCCCGCCAGCGGGAGACGTCTACGAGCAGTACTTC. Its translation: CASSLVPPAGDVYEQYF.